This TCR beta chain was sequenced for a study of cytomegalovirus exposure and HLA in healthy donors. Study-wide points: Later analysis found that TCR beta chains associated with HLA were more clonally expanded than other, equally common chains. It was approximately 170 TCR beta chains that were listed as cytomegalovirus-associated. An ancestry cluster, one associated with Asian ancestry, reportedly showed fewer N-insertions than the approximately 650-donor mean in a later analysis.

V lost 2 bases and J 7 bases, leaving 18 bases between the germline ends. This CDR3 is 16 amino acids long. Germline CDR1 and CDR2: MGHRA and YSYEKL. It was with 60 Vbeta and 13 Jbeta primers that the PCR ran. Some clones are missing from TCRdb's copy, which holds only in-frame ones; the method was immunoSEQ multiplex PCR. Of around 83,000 clones listed, roughly 78% are singletons. The donors, nominally healthy at sampling, likely had unrecorded immune exposures. Of note for this clone: The target antigen is unknown.

The J gene is TRBJ1-5, the V gene TRBV4-1; tentatively, D is TRBD1 (6 bases). The sequencing input was PBMCs. The source of this sequence is a male donor in good health and CMV-seropositive. The CDR3 spells CASSQPKGGILQPQHF. The CDR3 DNA sequence: TGCGCCAGCAGCCAACCCAAGGGGGGGATTCTCCAGCCCCAGCATTTT.